Below are 2 T cell receptor beta chains sequenced from a single sample in a study of blood T cell repertoires in COVID-19. Clones were read by immunoSEQ multiplex PCR, and TCRdb kept only the in-frame ones, dropping some. The sample consists of 150,000 to 200,000 clones, roughly 73% of them appearing once. The sample was peripheral blood. Receptor source: a man between 65 and 85 years old with acute or convalescent COVID-19.

The chain's CDR3 is CASGTSNTGELFF. In DNA, the CDR3 is TGTGCGAGTGGGACTTCGAACACCGGGGAGCTGTTTTTT. The rearrangement links TRBV19 to TRBJ2-2; a weak D match, TRBD2 (6 bases). This CDR3 contains 13 residues. Looked up from germline, CDR1 is LNHDA and CDR2 is SQIVND (reference sequence).

The gene calls are TRBV11-2 and TRBJ2-3; 10 nucleotides align to TRBD2. Germline CDR1 and CDR2: SGHAT and FQNNGV. V dropped 5 bases and J dropped 4; count of bases not matched to a gene: 9. CDR3 length: 16 amino acids. In DNA, the CDR3 is TGTGCCAGCAGCCACCCAGCGGGGGGGCCCCCAGATACGCAGTATTTT. Translating it yields CASSHPAGGPPDTQYF.